One TCR beta chain is described in this entry. The antigen is undetermined. The sample belongs to a study of OX40 agonist ivuxolimab in advanced cancers. Across the whole study: Ivuxolimab doses were 0.01, 0.1, 0.3, 1.5, 3 or 10 mg/kg every 2 weeks. From 23 to 79 years was the age range, with a mean of around 56 years, and 70% to 85% were male. Study results and caveats: There were also nonresponders showing low normalized T-cell clonal expansion.

The V gene end was trimmed by 5 bases and the J gene end by 7 bases; junction bases not matched to a gene: 5. The CDR3 length is 14 residues. Looked up from germline, CDR1 is MNHEY and CDR2 is SVGAGI. TCRdb's table, derived via immunoSEQ multiplex PCR, lists solely in-frame clones and lacks some. The data contain 55,000 to 70,000 clones, approximately 86% of them singletons. Autoimmune disease history or systemic immunosuppression barred patients. The rearrangement uses TRBV6-5 and TRBJ1-4, with 9 bases fitting TRBD1. The specimen comprised CD4+ or CD8+ T cells sorted from blood, sampled in a trial of the OX40 agonist ivuxolimab. The clonotype was recovered from an adult with an advanced solid tumor such as melanoma, head and neck, liver or kidney cancer. The CDR3 here is CASSTGGRVEKLFF. CDR3 in DNA: TGTGCCAGCAGTACAGGGGGCCGGGTTGAAAAACTGTTTTTT.